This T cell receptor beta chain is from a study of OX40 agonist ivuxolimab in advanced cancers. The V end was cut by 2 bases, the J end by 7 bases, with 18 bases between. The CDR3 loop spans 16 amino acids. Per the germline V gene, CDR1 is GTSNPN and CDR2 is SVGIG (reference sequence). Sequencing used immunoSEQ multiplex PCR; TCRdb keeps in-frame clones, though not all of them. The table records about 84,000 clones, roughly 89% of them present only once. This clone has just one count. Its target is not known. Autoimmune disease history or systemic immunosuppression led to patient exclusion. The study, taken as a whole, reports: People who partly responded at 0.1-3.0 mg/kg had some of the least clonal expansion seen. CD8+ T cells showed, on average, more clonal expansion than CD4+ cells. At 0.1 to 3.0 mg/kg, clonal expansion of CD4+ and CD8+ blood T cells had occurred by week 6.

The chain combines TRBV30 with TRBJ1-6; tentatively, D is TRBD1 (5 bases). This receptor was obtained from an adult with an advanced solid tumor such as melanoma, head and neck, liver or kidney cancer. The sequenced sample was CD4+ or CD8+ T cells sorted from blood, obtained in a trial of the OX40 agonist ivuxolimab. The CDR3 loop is CAWSFLGGGNNSPLHF. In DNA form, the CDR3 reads TGTGCCTGGAGTTTTTTGGGGGGGGGTAACAATTCACCCCTCCACTTT.